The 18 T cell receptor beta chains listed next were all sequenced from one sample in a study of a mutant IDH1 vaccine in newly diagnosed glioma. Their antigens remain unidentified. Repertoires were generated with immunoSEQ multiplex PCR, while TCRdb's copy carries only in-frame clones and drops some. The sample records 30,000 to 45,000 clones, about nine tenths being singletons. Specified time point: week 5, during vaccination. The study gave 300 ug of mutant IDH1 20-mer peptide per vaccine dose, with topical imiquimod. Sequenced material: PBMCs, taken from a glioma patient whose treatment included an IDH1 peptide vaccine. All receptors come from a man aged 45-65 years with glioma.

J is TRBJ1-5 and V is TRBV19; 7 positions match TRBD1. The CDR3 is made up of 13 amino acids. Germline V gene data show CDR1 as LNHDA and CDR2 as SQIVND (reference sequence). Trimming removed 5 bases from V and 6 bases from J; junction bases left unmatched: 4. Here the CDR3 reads CASSLGGAQPQHF. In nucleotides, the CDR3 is TGTGCCAGTAGTTTAGGGGGCGCTCAGCCCCAGCATTTT. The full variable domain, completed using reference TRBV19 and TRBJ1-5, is DGGITQSPKYLFRKEGQNVTLSCEQNLNHDAMYWYRQDPGQGLRLIYYSQIVNDFQKGDIAEGYSVSREKKESFPLTVTSAQKNPTAFYLCASSLGGAQPQHFGDGTRLSIL.

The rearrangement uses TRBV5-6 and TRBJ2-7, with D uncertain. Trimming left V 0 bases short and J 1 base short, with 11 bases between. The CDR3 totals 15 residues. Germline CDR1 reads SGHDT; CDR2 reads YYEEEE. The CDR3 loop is CASSLGQVGSYEQYF. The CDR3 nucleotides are TGTGCCAGCAGCTTGGGGCAGGTTGGGTCCTACGAGCAGTACTTC.

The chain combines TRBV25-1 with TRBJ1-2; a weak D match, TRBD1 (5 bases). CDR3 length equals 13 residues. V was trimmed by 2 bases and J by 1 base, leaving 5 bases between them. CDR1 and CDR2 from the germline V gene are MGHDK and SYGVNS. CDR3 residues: CASSERGNYGYTF. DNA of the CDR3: TGTGCCAGCAGTGAAAGGGGTAACTATGGCTACACCTTC.

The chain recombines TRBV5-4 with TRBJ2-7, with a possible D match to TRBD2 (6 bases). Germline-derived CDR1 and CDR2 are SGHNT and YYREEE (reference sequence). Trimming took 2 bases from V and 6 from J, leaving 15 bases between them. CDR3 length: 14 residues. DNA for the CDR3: TGTGCCAGCAGCTTCGGTAGCGGTGGGGTCGAGCAGTACTTC. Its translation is CASSFGSGGVEQYF. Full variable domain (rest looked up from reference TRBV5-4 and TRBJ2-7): ETGVTQSPTHLIKTRGQQVTLRCSSQSGHNTVSWYQQALGQGPQFIFQYYREEENGRGNFPPRFSGLQFPNYSSELNVNALELDDSALYLCASSFGSGGVEQYFGPGTRLTVT.

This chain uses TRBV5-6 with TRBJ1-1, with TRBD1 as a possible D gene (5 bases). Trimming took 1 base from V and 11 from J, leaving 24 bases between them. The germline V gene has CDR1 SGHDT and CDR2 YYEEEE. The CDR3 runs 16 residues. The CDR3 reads CASSLTPPRVLLGAFF. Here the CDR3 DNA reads TGTGCCAGCAGCTTGACACCTCCCAGGGTCCTACTTGGTGCTTTCTTT.

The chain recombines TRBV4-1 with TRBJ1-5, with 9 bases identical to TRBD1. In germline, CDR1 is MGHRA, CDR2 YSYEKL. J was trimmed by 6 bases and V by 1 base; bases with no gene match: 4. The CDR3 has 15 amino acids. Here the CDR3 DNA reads TGCGCCAGCAGCCAAGGGACAGGGGTTATTCAGCCCCAGCATTTT. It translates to CASSQGTGVIQPQHF.

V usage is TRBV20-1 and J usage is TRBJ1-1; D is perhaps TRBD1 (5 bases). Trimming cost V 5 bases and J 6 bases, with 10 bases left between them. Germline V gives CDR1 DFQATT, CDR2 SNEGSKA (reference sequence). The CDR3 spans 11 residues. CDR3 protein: CSAQTAPEAFF. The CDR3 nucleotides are TGCAGTGCTCAGACAGCCCCTGAAGCTTTCTTT.

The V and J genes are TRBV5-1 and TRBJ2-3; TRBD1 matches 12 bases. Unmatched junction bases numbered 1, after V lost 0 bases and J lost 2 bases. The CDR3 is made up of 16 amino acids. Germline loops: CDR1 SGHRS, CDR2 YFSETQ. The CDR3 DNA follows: TGCGCCAGCAGCTTGGGGGGACAGGGGGCCACAGATACGCAGTATTTT. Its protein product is CASSLGGQGATDTQYF.

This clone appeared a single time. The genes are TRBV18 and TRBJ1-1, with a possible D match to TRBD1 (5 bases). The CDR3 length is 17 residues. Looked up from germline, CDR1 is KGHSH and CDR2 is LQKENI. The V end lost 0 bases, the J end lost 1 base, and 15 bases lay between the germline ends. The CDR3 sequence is CASSPPGLGASNTEAFF. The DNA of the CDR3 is TGTGCCAGCTCACCACCGGGACTAGGGGCTTCGAACACTGAAGCTTTCTTT. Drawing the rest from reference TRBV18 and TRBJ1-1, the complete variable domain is NAGVMQNPRHLVRRRGQEARLRCSPMKGHSHVYWYRQLPEEGLKFMVYLQKENIIDESGMPKERFSAEFPKEGPSILRIQQVVRGDSAAYFCASSPPGLGASNTEAFFGQGTRLTVV.

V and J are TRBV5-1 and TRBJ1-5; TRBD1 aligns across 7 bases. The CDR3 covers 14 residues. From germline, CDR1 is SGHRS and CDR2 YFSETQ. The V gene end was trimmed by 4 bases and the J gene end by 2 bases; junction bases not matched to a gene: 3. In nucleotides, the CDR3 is TGCGCCAGCAGCCAGGGGGGAGGCAATCAGCCCCAGCATTTT. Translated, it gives CASSQGGGNQPQHF.

CDR3 sequence reads: CASREDRAYEQFF. The CDR3 region has the DNA TGCGCCAGCAGGGAAGACAGGGCTTATGAGCAGTTCTTC. This sequence joins TRBV4-1 and TRBJ2-1, with 7 bases that match TRBD1. J gave up 8 bases and V 6 bases, and 7 bases lay outside the gene matches. In germline, CDR1 is MGHRA, CDR2 YSYEKL. The CDR3 covers 13 residues.

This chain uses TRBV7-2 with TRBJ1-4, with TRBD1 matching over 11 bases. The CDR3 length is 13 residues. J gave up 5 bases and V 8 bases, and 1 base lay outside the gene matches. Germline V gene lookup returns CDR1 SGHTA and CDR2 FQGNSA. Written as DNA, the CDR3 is TGTGCCAGCGGGACAGGGGGGAATGAAAAACTGTTTTTT. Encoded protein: CASGTGGNEKLFF. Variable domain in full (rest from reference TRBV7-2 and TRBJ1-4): GAGVSQSPSNKVTEKGKDVELRCDPISGHTALYWYRQSLGQGLEFLIYFQGNSAPDKSGLPSDRFSAERTGGSVSTLTIQRTQQEDSAVYLCASGTGGNEKLFFGSGTQLSVL.

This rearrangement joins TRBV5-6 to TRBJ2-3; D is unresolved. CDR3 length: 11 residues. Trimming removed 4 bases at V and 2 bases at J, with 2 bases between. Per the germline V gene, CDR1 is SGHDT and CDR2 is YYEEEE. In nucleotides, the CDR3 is TGTGCCAGCAGCGTCACAGATACGCAGTATTTT. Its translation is CASSVTDTQYF.

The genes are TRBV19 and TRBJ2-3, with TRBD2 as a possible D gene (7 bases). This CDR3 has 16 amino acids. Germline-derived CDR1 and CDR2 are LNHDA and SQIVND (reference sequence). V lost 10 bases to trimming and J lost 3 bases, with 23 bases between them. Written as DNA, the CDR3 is TGTGCCACCTCACGAGGGGGGGGGCGCGGGACAGATACGCAGTATTTT. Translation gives CATSRGGGRGTDTQYF.

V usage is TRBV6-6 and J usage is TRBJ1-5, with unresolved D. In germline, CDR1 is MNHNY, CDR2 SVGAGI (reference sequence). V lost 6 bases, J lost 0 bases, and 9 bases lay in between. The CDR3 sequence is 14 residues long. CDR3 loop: CASSITDSNQPQHF. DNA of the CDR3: TGTGCCAGCAGCATCACAGATAGCAATCAGCCCCAGCATTTT.

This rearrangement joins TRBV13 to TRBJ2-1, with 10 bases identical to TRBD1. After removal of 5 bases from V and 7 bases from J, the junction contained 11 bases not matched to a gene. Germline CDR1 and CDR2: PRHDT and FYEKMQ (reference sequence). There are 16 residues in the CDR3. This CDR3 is CASSPQGQGRLNEQFF. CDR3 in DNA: TGTGCCAGCAGCCCGCAGGGACAGGGGAGGTTGAATGAGCAGTTCTTC.

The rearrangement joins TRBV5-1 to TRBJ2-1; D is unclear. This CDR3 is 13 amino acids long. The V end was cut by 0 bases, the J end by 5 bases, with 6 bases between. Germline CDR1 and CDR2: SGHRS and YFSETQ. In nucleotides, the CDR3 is TGCGCCAGCAGCTTGGCAGGAAACAATGAGCAGTTCTTC. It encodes CASSLAGNNEQFF.

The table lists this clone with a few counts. The CDR3 DNA follows: TGTGCCAGCAGGGGACCCCCGGCCGATACGCAGTATTTT. Protein product: CASRGPPADTQYF. The genes are TRBV4-2 and TRBJ2-3; D possibly uses TRBD1 or TRBD2 (5 bases each). CDR3 length: 13 amino acids. The germline V gene has CDR1 LGHNA and CDR2 YNFKEQ. Trimming shortened V by 6 bases and J by 6 bases, and 13 bases separated the two germline ends.